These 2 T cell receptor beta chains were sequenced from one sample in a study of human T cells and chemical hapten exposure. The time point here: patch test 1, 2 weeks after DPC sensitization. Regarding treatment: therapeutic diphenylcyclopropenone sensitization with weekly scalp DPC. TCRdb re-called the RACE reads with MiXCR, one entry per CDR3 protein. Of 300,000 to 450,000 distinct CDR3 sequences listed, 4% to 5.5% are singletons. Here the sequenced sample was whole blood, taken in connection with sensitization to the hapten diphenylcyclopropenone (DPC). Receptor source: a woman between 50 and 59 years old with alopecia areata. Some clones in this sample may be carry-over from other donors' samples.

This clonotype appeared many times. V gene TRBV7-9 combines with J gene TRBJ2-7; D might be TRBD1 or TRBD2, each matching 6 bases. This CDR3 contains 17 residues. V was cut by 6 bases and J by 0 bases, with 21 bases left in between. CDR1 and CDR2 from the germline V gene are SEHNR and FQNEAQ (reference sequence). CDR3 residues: CASRRGSGDKSSYEQYF. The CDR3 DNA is TGTGCCAGCAGGCGCGGGTCGGGGGACAAAAGCTCCTACGAGCAGTACTTC.

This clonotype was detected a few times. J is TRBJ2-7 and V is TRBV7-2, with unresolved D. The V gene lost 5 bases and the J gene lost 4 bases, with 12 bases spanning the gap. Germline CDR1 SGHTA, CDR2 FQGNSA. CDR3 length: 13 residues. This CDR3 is CASSPVGEYEQYF. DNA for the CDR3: TGTGCCAGCAGCCCCGTGGGCGAGTACGAGCAGTACTTC.